One sample yielded the 28 T cell receptor beta chains listed below, sequenced in a study of early T cells in non-severe SARS-CoV-2 infection. One entry per CDR3 protein, called by TCRdb with MiXCR from the 5' RACE reads. The sample lists 25,000 to 35,000 distinct CDR3 sequences, roughly 7% occurring once. The sequenced sample was whole blood. The receptor set was obtained from an adult who was a healthcare worker with PCR-confirmed SARS-CoV-2 infection or an uninfected control (not recorded which).

By sample share, this clonotype is medium-sized. This chain joins TRBV7-2 and TRBJ2-1; possibly TRBD2 for D (6 bases). Germline-derived CDR1 and CDR2 are SGHTA and FQGNSA. V dropped 5 bases and J dropped 7 bases, with 12 bases sitting between them. The CDR3 consists of 13 residues. The CDR3 reads CASSLSAGNEQFF. In DNA, the CDR3 is TGTGCCAGCAGCCTCTCCGCGGGGAATGAGCAGTTCTTC.

This clonotype has at least ten counts. The chain links TRBV5-1 to TRBJ2-7; D ambiguous. This CDR3 has 13 residues. Trimming shortened V by 0 bases and J by 3 bases, and 7 bases separated the two germline ends. Germline CDR1 SGHRS, CDR2 YFSETQ. The CDR3 here is CASSLVTDYEQYF. CDR3 bases: TGCGCCAGCAGCTTGGTGACGGACTACGAGCAGTACTTC.

This chain connects TRBV3-1 to TRBJ2-4; 7 bases are a match to TRBD2. Unmatched junction bases numbered 15, after V lost 1 base and J lost 0 bases. This CDR3 contains 20 residues. Germline CDR1 reads LGHDT; CDR2 reads YNNKEL (reference sequence). Here the CDR3 reads CASSQGRSLLALIAKNIQYF. The CDR3 bases are TGTGCCAGCAGCCAAGGAAGGAGTTTACTAGCGCTAATAGCCAAAAACATTCAGTACTTC.

This clonotype showed up many times. The V call is TRBV7-8, the J call TRBJ2-1; 13 nucleotides line up with TRBD2. V gave up 6 bases and J gave up 10 bases; unmatched junction bases: 12. This CDR3 spans 16 amino acids. The germline gives CDR1 SGHVS, CDR2 FQNEAQ. CDR3 in amino acids: CASRPAGTSGIGEQFF. The CDR3 DNA follows: TGTGCCAGCAGACCCGCCGGGACTAGCGGGATTGGGGAGCAGTTCTTC.

This clonotype was counted ten times or more. V usage is TRBV7-9 and J usage is TRBJ2-2; no clear D gene. V lost 5 bases, J lost 3 bases, and 16 bases lay in between. The CDR3 is 16 residues long. CDR1 and CDR2 (germline): SEHNR, FQNEAQ (reference sequence). This chain's CDR3 is CASSESGHEYTGELFF. The CDR3 region has the DNA TGTGCCAGCAGCGAAAGTGGTCACGAATACACCGGGGAGCTGTTTTTT. Full variable domain (outside the CDR3, taken from reference TRBV7-9 and TRBJ2-2): DTGVSQNPRHKITKRGQNVTFRCDPISEHNRLYWYRQTLGQGPEFLTYFQNEAQLEKSRLLSDRFSAERPKGSFSTLEIQRTEQGDSAMYLCASSESGHEYTGELFFGEGSRLTVL.

This clonotype was seen at least ten times. The rearrangement links TRBV29-1 to TRBJ2-7; tentatively, D is TRBD2 (5 bases). The germline V gene has CDR1 SQVTM and CDR2 ANQGSEA. There are 12 residues in the CDR3. The germline V and J ends were trimmed by 7 bases and 5 bases, with 15 bases remaining between them. The CDR3 bases are TGCAGCGGTGCGGGTTGGGAGAACGAGCAGTACTTC. Its translation: CSGAGWENEQYF.

This clonotype occurred a few times. The chain employs TRBV3-1 and TRBJ2-1, with 11 bases that match TRBD2. CDR1 is LGHDT and CDR2 is YNNKEL in the germline V gene (reference sequence). Trimming took 0 bases from V and 5 from J; bases not matched to a gene: 3. The length of the CDR3 is 16 residues. In nucleotides, the CDR3 is TGTGCCAGCAGCCAAGATCTGGGACTAGCGGACAATGAGCAGTTCTTC. Protein sequence: CASSQDLGLADNEQFF.

This clonotype came up many times. V usage is TRBV18 and J usage is TRBJ1-4; D not certain. Germline V gene lookup returns CDR1 KGHSH and CDR2 LQKENI. Deletions cut 0 bases from V and 0 bases from J, with 5 bases between. The CDR3 extends over 15 amino acids. The chain's CDR3 is CASSPPVTTNEKLFF. DNA of the CDR3: TGTGCCAGCTCACCACCGGTAACAACTAATGAAAAACTGTTTTTT.

By share, this clonotype ranks as medium-sized (0.01 to 0.1%). The chain couples TRBV12-3 or TRBV12-4 to TRBJ1-6; D is ambiguous. The length of the CDR3 is 12 residues. V was shortened by 3 bases and J by 7 bases, with 4 bases between the two germline ends. The CDR3: CASSLGNSPLHF. The CDR3 DNA reads as TGTGCCAGCAGTTTGGGGAATTCACCCCTCCACTTT.

This clonotype was counted ten times or more. The gene calls are TRBV12-5 and TRBJ2-1, with TRBD2 matching over 8 bases. The CDR3 contains 17 residues. V lost 8 bases, J lost 0 bases, and 12 bases stayed unmatched. Germline CDR1 LGHNT, CDR2 FRNRAP. CDR3 bases: TGTGCTAGTCATCGAAACAAGCGGGGGAGCTCCTACAATGAGCAGTTCTTC. Amino acid sequence: CASHRNKRGSSYNEQFF.

This clonotype was seen at least ten times. The genes are TRBV4-2 and TRBJ2-3, with D perhaps TRBD2 (6 bases). The CDR3 covers 15 residues. Germline CDR1 and CDR2: LGHNA and YNFKEQ. The V end lost 1 base, the J end lost 2 bases, and 10 bases lay between the germline ends. This chain's CDR3 is CASSQGLDPTDTQYF. CDR3 nucleotides: TGTGCCAGCAGCCAAGGACTAGACCCCACAGATACGCAGTATTTT.

The V gene is TRBV6-6, the J gene TRBJ2-5; D is ambiguous. The CDR3 is 15 amino acids. Germline assignment: CDR1 MNHNY and CDR2 SVGAGI (reference sequence). Between the trimmed V and J ends, which lost 2 bases and 5 bases, there was a span of 15 bases. Here the CDR3 DNA reads TGTGCCAGCAGTTACCCAGAAAGGGCCCAGGAGACCCAGTACTTC. Translating gives CASSYPERAQETQYF.

This clonotype has at least ten counts. The CDR3, as DNA: TGCAGTGCTAGACAGGACAGACCAAACTACGAGCAGTACTTC. It encodes CSARQDRPNYEQYF. V usage is TRBV20-1 and J usage is TRBJ2-7, with D tentatively TRBD1 (6 bases). This CDR3 has 14 amino acids. The germline V and J ends were trimmed by 2 bases and 3 bases, with 14 bases remaining between them. Germline lookup yields CDR1 DFQATT and CDR2 SNEGSKA (reference sequence).

In the case of this clonotype: A much bigger clone sits one base away, suggesting this may be a read error. The rearrangement joins TRBV7-2 to TRBJ1-2, with D uncertain. Germline V lookup: CDR1 SGHTA, CDR2 FQGNSA. CDR3 length: 13 residues. The CDR3 region has the DNA TGTGACAGCCACTCGCAAGCTAACTATGGCTACACCTTC. This gives the protein CDSHSQANYGYTF.

This clonotype has more than one count but fewer than ten. The V gene is TRBV5-1, the J gene TRBJ2-3, with D perhaps matching TRBD2 (6 bases). V was clipped by 7 bases and J by 0 bases, with 12 bases between them. CDR3 length: 14 amino acids. Looked up from germline, CDR1 is SGHRS and CDR2 is YFSETQ. CDR3 nucleotides: TGCGCCAGCCGTTGGAGCGGGAGCACAGATACGCAGTATTTT. Its protein product is CASRWSGSTDTQYF.

This clonotype was counted many times. This chain uses TRBV7-9 with TRBJ1-6; 7 positions agree with TRBD1. The CDR3 extends over 14 amino acids. After removal of 0 bases from V and 9 bases from J, the junction contained 2 bases not matched to a gene. Germline CDR1 and CDR2: SEHNR and FQNEAQ (reference sequence). The CDR3 protein is CASSLADRSSPLHF. The CDR3 DNA reads as TGTGCCAGCAGCTTAGCGGACAGGAGTTCACCCCTCCACTTT.

This clonotype was recorded many times. The CDR3 is CASSSTGVYGYTF. In DNA, the CDR3 is TGTGCCAGCAGTTCTACAGGGGTTTATGGCTACACCTTC. The chain combines TRBV28 with TRBJ1-2, with TRBD1 matching 7 bases. With V trimmed by 4 bases and J by 5 bases, 4 bases remained unmatched. Germline V gene lookup returns CDR1 MDHEN and CDR2 SYDVKM. This CDR3 has 13 residues.

This clonotype was counted at least ten times. The chain links TRBV30 to TRBJ2-1, with D perhaps TRBD2 (5 bases). The germline V gene has CDR1 GTSNPN and CDR2 SVGIG (reference sequence). The CDR3 runs 10 residues. Trimming cost V 5 bases and J 6 bases, with 5 bases left between them. CDR3 DNA: TGTGCCTGGGGACTCAATGAGCAGTTCTTC. The encoded protein is CAWGLNEQFF.

This clonotype was picked up many times. The CDR3 region is CASSPSFGAVYGYTF. CDR3 nucleotides: TGTGCCAGCAGTCCGAGCTTCGGTGCGGTCTATGGCTACACCTTC. This sequence joins TRBV28 and TRBJ1-2; D not certain. Germline lookup yields CDR1 MDHEN and CDR2 SYDVKM. Trimming left V 5 bases short and J 4 bases short, with 17 bases between. The CDR3 has 15 residues.

CDR3 residues: CSARDERKTYNEQFF. In DNA, the CDR3 is TGCAGTGCTAGAGACGAACGGAAGACCTACAATGAGCAGTTCTTC. The gene calls are TRBV20-1 and TRBJ2-1; the D is unclear. Germline CDR1 and CDR2: DFQATT and SNEGSKA (reference sequence). Trimming took 0 bases from V and 2 from J, leaving 11 bases between them. The CDR3 is made up of 15 amino acids.

This clonotype was seen ten or more times. CDR3: CASNPPGSPQHF. In DNA form, the CDR3 reads TGTGCCAGCAACCCCCCAGGGAGCCCCCAGCATTTT. V and J are TRBV27 and TRBJ1-5, with D possibly matching TRBD1 (5 bases). The CDR3 is made up of 12 amino acids. Per the germline V gene, CDR1 is MNHEY and CDR2 is SMNVEV (reference sequence). Trimming left V 7 bases short and J 10 bases short, with 14 bases between.

This clonotype is termed medium-sized. The chain carries TRBV4-2 and TRBJ2-2; D remains ambiguous. This CDR3 has 18 amino acids. The V and J ends lost 0 bases and 1 base respectively, with 15 bases between them. The germline V gene encodes CDR1 LGHNA and CDR2 YNFKEQ. The CDR3: CASSQDRSITLNTGELFF. CDR3 nucleotides: TGTGCCAGCAGCCAAGACCGGAGTATCACCTTGAACACCGGGGAGCTGTTTTTT.

The V call is TRBV20-1, the J call TRBJ2-1; possibly TRBD1 for D (5 bases). Trimming removed 3 bases from V and 1 base from J, with 13 bases in between. CDR1 is DFQATT, CDR2 SNEGSKA, per germline (reference sequence). This CDR3 comprises 15 residues. CDR3 DNA sequence: TGCAGTGCTAGCCCAGGGTTACTATCCTACAATGAGCAGTTCTTC. Translation: CSASPGLLSYNEQFF.

The chain joins TRBV5-1 to TRBJ2-7, with no clear D. The length of the CDR3 is 16 residues. CDR1 and CDR2 from the germline V gene are SGHRS and YFSETQ. Trimming removed 3 bases at V and 6 bases at J, with 22 bases between. CDR3 sequence: CASSSNLPGGWGEQYF. The CDR3 nucleotides read TGCGCCAGCAGCTCTAATCTCCCCGGCGGCTGGGGCGAGCAGTACTTC.

V and J are TRBV6-5 and TRBJ1-1; 8 positions match TRBD1. Germline CDR1 and CDR2: MNHEY and SVGAGI. CDR3 length equals 15 residues. V was pared by 5 bases and J by 5 bases, with 10 bases of the junction left unmatched. The CDR3 DNA follows: TGTGCCAGCAGTCCCGGTGCAGGGGGCGAAACTGAAGCTTTCTTT. This encodes CASSPGAGGETEAFF.

This clonotype was seen at least ten times. This chain links TRBV11-2 with TRBJ2-1; D is ambiguous. The CDR3 is 12 residues long. CDR1 and CDR2 (germline): SGHAT, FQNNGV. V lost 1 base to trimming and J lost 15 bases, with 13 bases between them. The CDR3 coding sequence is TGTGCCAGCAGCTTAGGGGGTGTGGTTCCGTTCTTC. Residues: CASSLGGVVPFF.

This clonotype has at least ten counts. The rearrangement joins TRBV30 to TRBJ1-1, with 7 bases identical to TRBD1. This CDR3 has 12 amino acids. V trimming: 0 bases; J trimming: 11 bases; junction bases outside the gene matches: 6. Per germline, CDR1 GTSNPN and CDR2 SVGIG (reference sequence). The CDR3 reads CAWSVGGQEAFF. The CDR3 DNA is TGTGCCTGGAGTGTAGGGGGCCAAGAGGCTTTCTTT.

This chain links TRBV7-2 with TRBJ1-2; unclear D gene. CDR1 is SGHTA, CDR2 FQGNSA, per germline. V was clipped by 5 bases and J by 6 bases, with 7 bases between them. The CDR3 covers 11 residues. The CDR3 protein is CASSLFHGYTF. CDR3 nucleotides: TGTGCCAGCAGCCTCTTTCATGGCTACACCTTC. Full variable domain (rest looked up from reference TRBV7-2 and TRBJ1-2): GAGVSQSPSNKVTEKGKDVELRCDPISGHTALYWYRQSLGQGLEFLIYFQGNSAPDKSGLPSDRFSAERTGGSVSTLTIQRTQQEDSAVYLCASSLFHGYTFGSGTRLTVV.